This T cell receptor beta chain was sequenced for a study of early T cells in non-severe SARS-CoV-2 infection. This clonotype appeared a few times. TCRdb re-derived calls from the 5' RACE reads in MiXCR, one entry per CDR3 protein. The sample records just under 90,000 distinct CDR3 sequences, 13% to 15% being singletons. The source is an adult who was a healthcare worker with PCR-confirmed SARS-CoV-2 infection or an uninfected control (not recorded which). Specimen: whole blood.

The CDR3 DNA follows: TGCAGCGTTGAAGGAATGGGGACTAGCGGATACGAGCAGTACTTC. Amino acids: CSVEGMGTSGYEQYF. V is TRBV29-1 and J is TRBJ2-7; 11 nucleotides agree with TRBD2. CDR1 is SQVTM and CDR2 is ANQGSEA in the germline V gene. Trimming took 1 base from V and 4 from J; bases not matched to a gene: 6. This CDR3 region has 15 residues.